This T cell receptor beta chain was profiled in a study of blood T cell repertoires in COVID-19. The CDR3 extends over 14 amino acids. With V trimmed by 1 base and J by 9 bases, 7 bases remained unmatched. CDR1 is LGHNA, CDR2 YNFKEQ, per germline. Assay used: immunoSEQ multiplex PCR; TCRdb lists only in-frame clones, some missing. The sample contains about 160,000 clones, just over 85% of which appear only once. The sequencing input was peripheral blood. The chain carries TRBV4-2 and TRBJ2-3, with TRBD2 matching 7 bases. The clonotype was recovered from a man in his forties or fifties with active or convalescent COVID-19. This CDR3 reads CASSQGAGSGTQYF. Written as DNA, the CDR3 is TGTGCCAGCAGCCAAGGAGCGGGATCGGGGACGCAGTATTTT.